Below, 26 T cell receptor beta chains from the same sample are listed, as sequenced in a study of shared clonotypes between healthy human individuals. The protocol was immunoSEQ multiplex PCR, while the TCRdb copy is restricted to in-frame clones and leaves out a portion. The sample records fewer than 700,000 clones, around 95% being singletons. Cells designated naive CD8 were CD45RO-negative and were positively selected for CCR7, with terminally differentiated effector memory CD45RA+ cells excluded. The sample consisted of naive CD8+ T cells sorted from blood. Receptors originate from a woman aged 25 to 45 in good health.

The chain carries TRBV7-9 and TRBJ2-7; D is undetermined. Deletions cut 2 bases from V and 2 bases from J, with 10 bases between. This CDR3 is 14 amino acids long. Germline values: CDR1 SEHNR, CDR2 FQNEAQ (reference sequence). The CDR3 reads CASSLYSETYEQYF. The DNA of the CDR3 is TGTGCCAGCAGCTTATACAGTGAAACCTACGAGCAGTACTTC.

This chain links TRBV23-1 with TRBJ2-2; D is possibly TRBD2 (6 bases). TRBV23-1 is an ORF; its function is uncertain. This CDR3 has 15 amino acids. V lost 11 bases to trimming and J lost 1 base, with 17 bases between them. Here the CDR3 reads CAGQRFGGNTGELFF. CDR3 nucleotides: TGCGCCGGTCAGCGATTCGGGGGGAACACCGGGGAGCTGTTTTTT.

V is TRBV4-1 and J is TRBJ2-7; 8 nucleotides align to TRBD2. The CDR3 has 16 amino acids. The trim removed 4 bases at V and 5 bases at J, leaving 13 bases unmatched. The germline V gene has CDR1 MGHRA and CDR2 YSYEKL. The CDR3 coding sequence is TGCGCCAGCAGCCCAGGTCGGGTTAGCGGGAACCACGAGCAGTACTTC. Protein product: CASSPGRVSGNHEQYF.

The chain employs TRBV6-1 and TRBJ2-7, with TRBD2 matching over 7 bases. The J segment lost 7 bases and the V segment lost 5 bases, leaving 8 bases of the junction unmatched. CDR3 length: 13 residues. Germline CDR1 is MNHNS and CDR2 is SASEGT. CDR3 sequence reads: CASSREGIFEQYF. The CDR3 DNA reads TGTGCCAGCAGTAGGGAGGGGATTTTTGAGCAGTACTTC.

This sequence joins TRBV5-4 and TRBJ1-4, with D possibly TRBD1 on 5 matching bases. The CDR3 loop spans 14 amino acids. Germline CDR1 and CDR2: SGHNT and YYREEE (reference sequence). With 0 bases removed from V and 5 bases from J, the gap between germline ends came to 8 bases. CDR3 sequence reads: CASSLDGGNEKLFF. CDR3 nucleotides: TGTGCCAGCAGCTTGGACGGGGGAAATGAAAAACTGTTTTTT.

This chain uses TRBV29-1 with TRBJ2-7; D is ambiguous. CDR1 and CDR2 (germline): SQVTM, ANQGSEA. V dropped 0 bases and J dropped 2 bases, with 8 bases sitting between them. The CDR3 loop spans 13 amino acids. For the CDR3, the DNA is TGCAGCGTTGAAGAGTCTGGGGCCTACGAGCAGTACTTC. It yields the protein CSVEESGAYEQYF.

The rearrangement uses TRBV25-1 and TRBJ1-4; D possibly corresponds to TRBD1 (6 bases). CDR3 size: 12 residues. V lost 5 bases, J lost 11 bases, and 12 bases lay in between. Germline V gives CDR1 MGHDK, CDR2 SYGVNS. Here the CDR3 reads CASSPLGGKLFF. In DNA, the CDR3 is TGTGCCAGCAGTCCTCTCGGGGGCAAACTGTTTTTT.

This sequence joins TRBV10-3 and TRBJ1-1; no firm D call. The CDR3 has 14 amino acids. Germline CDR1 ENHRY, CDR2 SYGVKD. Trimming removed 3 bases at V and 1 base at J, with 9 bases between. The CDR3 region has the DNA TGTGCCATCAGTGACGGGGTAGGGAACACTGAAGCTTTCTTT. Its translation is CAISDGVGNTEAFF.

The chain links TRBV28 to TRBJ2-5; TRBD2 is a possible D gene (7 bases). The CDR3 consists of 14 residues. V was shortened by 2 bases and J by 3 bases, with 10 bases between the two germline ends. Per the germline V gene, CDR1 is MDHEN and CDR2 is SYDVKM. The CDR3 coding sequence is TGTGCCAGCAGTTTAAGGGGGGGAAAAGAGACCCAGTACTTC. This codes for CASSLRGGKETQYF.

The chain uses TRBV27 and TRBJ2-7, with 8 bases identical to TRBD2. Unmatched junction bases numbered 8, after V lost 0 bases and J lost 4 bases. The V gene's germline CDR1 is MNHEY and CDR2 SMNVEV (reference sequence). The CDR3 totals 16 residues. CDR3 protein: CASSLSHGLAGYEQYF. DNA of the CDR3: TGTGCCAGCAGTTTATCTCACGGACTAGCCGGGTACGAGCAGTACTTC.

The chain recombines TRBV11-2 with TRBJ2-7, with TRBD1 as a possible D gene (5 bases). The length of the CDR3 is 15 residues. V was cut by 5 bases and J by 7 bases, with 21 bases left in between. The V gene's germline CDR1 is SGHAT and CDR2 FQNNGV. The CDR3 protein is CASSLTPTGLGEQYF. The CDR3 DNA follows: TGTGCCAGCAGCCTTACCCCTACAGGTCTGGGAGAGCAGTACTTC.

The chain has TRBV7-9 and TRBJ2-2; D gene ambiguous. This CDR3 is 13 amino acids long. Germline V gives CDR1 SEHNR, CDR2 FQNEAQ (reference sequence). Deletions cut 5 bases from V and 5 bases from J, with 9 bases between. This CDR3 is CASSPRRTGELFF. Written as DNA, the CDR3 is TGTGCCAGCAGCCCGCGACGGACCGGGGAGCTGTTTTTT.

The chain has TRBV19 and TRBJ1-5; 10 positions match TRBD1. Germline lookup yields CDR1 LNHDA and CDR2 SQIVND (reference sequence). Trimming took 6 bases from V and 7 from J; bases not matched to a gene: 12. The CDR3 sequence is 16 residues long. The CDR3 is CASSIVSGTGVQPQHF. CDR3 bases: TGTGCCAGTAGCATTGTGTCCGGGACAGGGGTGCAGCCCCAGCATTTT.

Written as DNA, the CDR3 is TGTGCCAGCAGCTCCGAAGCGGGAGGGATAGATACGCAGTATTTT. Its translation: CASSSEAGGIDTQYF. This rearrangement joins TRBV7-8 to TRBJ2-3; 10 bases agree with TRBD2. This CDR3 comprises 15 residues. Germline V gene data show CDR1 as SGHVS and CDR2 as FQNEAQ. The J segment lost 5 bases and the V segment lost 4 bases, leaving 6 bases of the junction unmatched.

The chain's CDR3 is CASDHGQGPSGNTIYF. For the CDR3, the DNA is TGTGCCAGCGACCACGGGCAGGGGCCCTCTGGAAACACCATATATTTT. J is TRBJ1-3 and V is TRBV7-9; TRBD1 is a possible D gene (6 bases). Per germline, CDR1 SEHNR and CDR2 FQNEAQ (reference sequence). V gave up 8 bases and J gave up 0 bases, with 17 bases separating them. CDR3 length: 16 residues.

This chain joins TRBV2 and TRBJ1-5; possibly TRBD1 for D (6 bases). V dropped 1 base and J dropped 7 bases, with 17 bases sitting between them. Germline lookup yields CDR1 SNHLY and CDR2 FYNNEI. This CDR3 spans 16 amino acids. This CDR3 reads CASSEGISVQGQPQHF. CDR3 sequence (DNA): TGTGCCAGCAGTGAAGGTATTTCCGTACAGGGCCAGCCCCAGCATTTT.

The rearrangement uses TRBV10-1 and TRBJ2-3, with D uncertain. Between the trimmed V and J ends, which lost 2 bases and 1 base, there was a span of 7 bases. Germline assignment: CDR1 WNHNN and CDR2 SYGVQD (reference sequence). This CDR3 is built from 14 residues. Here the CDR3 DNA reads TGCGCCAGCAGTGAGGCTAGAGGCACAGATACGCAGTATTTT. Translated: CASSEARGTDTQYF.

The chain links TRBV30 to TRBJ1-2, with a possible D match to TRBD1 (5 bases). CDR1 and CDR2 (germline): GTSNPN, SVGIG (reference sequence). The CDR3 consists of 17 residues. The V end was cut by 0 bases, the J end by 3 bases, with 20 bases between. CDR3 sequence: CAWSVLFSGALDYGYTF. DNA of the CDR3: TGTGCCTGGAGTGTACTTTTTAGTGGGGCGTTGGACTATGGCTACACCTTC.

The chain employs TRBV28 and TRBJ2-5; D is possibly TRBD1 (6 bases). TRBJ2-7 explains the end of the DNA better; the J call may be wrong. Germline-derived CDR1 and CDR2 are MDHEN and SYDVKM. This CDR3 has 13 residues. For the CDR3, the DNA is TGTGCCAGCAGTCCCGGGACACACTACGAGCAGTACTTC. Encoded protein: CASSPGTHYEQYF.

The chain has TRBV6-1 and TRBJ2-7, with a tentative D call TRBD1 (6 bases). Trimming cost V 10 bases and J 1 base, with 14 bases left between them. The CDR3 is 13 amino acids. Germline V CDR1 and CDR2: MNHNS, SASEGT. CDR3 DNA sequence: TGTGCCACACTGGAGACAGGATCCTACGAGCAGTACTTC. Protein sequence: CATLETGSYEQYF.

The chain recombines TRBV15 with TRBJ2-7; 8 nucleotides match TRBD2. Germline V CDR1 and CDR2: LNHNV, YYDKDF (reference sequence). The V gene end was trimmed by 3 bases and the J gene end by 0 bases; junction bases not matched to a gene: 4. There are 15 residues in the CDR3. CDR3 region: CATSRERGSSYEQYF. The CDR3 DNA is TGTGCCACCAGCAGGGAGCGGGGGAGCTCCTACGAGCAGTACTTC.

V usage is TRBV13 and J usage is TRBJ2-2, with D perhaps TRBD1 (6 bases). The germline gives CDR1 PRHDT, CDR2 FYEKMQ (reference sequence). The CDR3 is 16 residues long. The V gene lost 5 bases and the J gene lost 4 bases, with 17 bases spanning the gap. Here the CDR3 reads CASSLRQGWSTGELFF. CDR3 bases: TGTGCCAGCAGCCTCCGGCAGGGGTGGAGCACCGGGGAGCTGTTTTTT.

The chain uses TRBV2 and TRBJ2-7; 9 nucleotides match TRBD2. Per germline, CDR1 SNHLY and CDR2 FYNNEI. J lost 2 bases, V lost 4 bases, and 9 bases had no gene match. The CDR3 consists of 16 residues. Here the CDR3 DNA reads TGTGCCAGCAGTGGGATGGAGCGGGAGGCTCCCTACGAGCAGTACTTC. Encoded protein: CASSGMEREAPYEQYF.

This chain connects TRBV9 to TRBJ2-3; D assignment may be TRBD1 or TRBD2 (6 bases each). CDR1 and CDR2 from the germline V gene are SGDLS and YYNGEE. The CDR3 spans 15 residues. Trimming stripped 0 bases from V and 5 bases from J, with 13 bases between. CDR3 bases: TGTGCCAGCAGCGTAGGGGGGGCCCCACAAGATACGCAGTATTTT. Translation gives CASSVGGAPQDTQYF.

The CDR3 nucleotides read TGTGCCAGCAGTCCAACCATGACAGGCACAGATACGCAGTATTTT. It is translated as CASSPTMTGTDTQYF. The chain links TRBV27 to TRBJ2-3, with D possibly TRBD1 on 5 matching bases. Trimming took 5 bases from V and 1 from J, leaving 13 bases between them. This CDR3 is built from 15 residues. CDR1 MNHEY and CDR2 SMNVEV come from the germline V gene (reference sequence).

The chain carries TRBV28 and TRBJ2-7; 7 bases fit TRBD2. The CDR3 length is 16 residues. V dropped 8 bases and J dropped 9; count of bases not matched to a gene: 22. The germline V gene has CDR1 MDHEN and CDR2 SYDVKM. CDR3 sequence: CASQREGVPFYDRQYF. The CDR3, as DNA: TGTGCCAGCCAGAGGGAGGGAGTCCCCTTCTACGATCGGCAGTACTTC.